These T cell receptor beta chains were read from a single sample in a study of blood T cell repertoires in COVID-19. The repertoire was sequenced with immunoSEQ multiplex PCR; TCRdb's copy has only in-frame clones and lacks some. The sample records 100,000 or so clones, 85% being singletons. The source material was peripheral blood. The receptors stem from an older woman with active or convalescent COVID-19. CDR3s include the opening cysteine and the closing phenylalanine or tryptophan. D genes are given only for firm matches. Clone size, where shown, is once, few, many, or a class for clones that have expanded.

.	TRBJ2-7	TRBV7-2	.	CASSKDSYEQYF	TGTGCCAGCAGCAAGGACAGCTACGAGCAGTACTTC
TRBD2	TRBJ2-7	TRBV6-5	.	CASSRGDATYEQYF	TGTGCCAGCAGCCGGGGGGATGCCACCTACGAGCAGTACTTC
.	TRBJ1-6	TRBV23-1	.	CASSQSKGRAVNSPLHF	TGCGCCAGCAGTCAATCGAAGGGGAGGGCCGTGAATTCACCCCTCCACTTT
.	TRBJ1-1	TRBV7-9	.	CASSLIAGATEAFF	TGTGCCAGCAGCTTAATAGCAGGGGCCACTGAAGCTTTCTTT
TRBD2	TRBJ2-1	TRBV4-3	.	CASSQGAGVSYYYNEQFF	TGCGCCAGCAGCCAAGGAGCGGGGGTCAGTTATTACTACAATGAGCAGTTCTTC
.	TRBJ2-3	TRBV19	.	CASSMAGRSTDTQYF	TGTGCCAGTAGTATGGCGGGGAGGAGCACAGATACGCAGTATTTT
TRBD1	TRBJ1-2	TRBV5-3	.	CARSQDRADGYTF	TGTGCCAGAAGCCAGGACAGGGCTGACGGCTACACCTTC
.	TRBJ1-5	TRBV28	.	CASSRQSNQPQHF	TGTGCCAGCAGTCGACAGAGCAATCAGCCCCAGCATTTT
.	TRBJ2-3	TRBV6-6	once	CASSRASGTPSTDTQYF	TGTGCCAGCAGCCGAGCCTCCGGGACACCTAGCACAGATACGCAGTATTTT
.	TRBJ2-1	TRBV5-1	.	CASSGTGFDEQFF	TGCGCCAGCAGCGGAACAGGGTTCGATGAGCAGTTCTTC
.	TRBJ1-2	TRBV6-5	.	CASMGGGAGYTF	TGTGCCAGCATGGGCGGCGGGGCTGGCTACACCTTC
TRBD1	TRBJ2-2	TRBV18	once	CASSPDRGSTGELFF	TGTGCCAGCTCACCCGACAGGGGTAGCACCGGGGAGCTGTTTTTT
TRBD1	TRBJ1-2	TRBV9	.	CASTKTGTAPNYGYTF	TGTGCCAGCACAAAGACCGGGACAGCTCCTAACTATGGCTACACCTTC
TRBD2	TRBJ2-1	TRBV7-2	.	CASSGLTSGNYNEQFF	TGTGCCAGCAGCGGACTGACTAGCGGGAATTACAATGAGCAGTTCTTC
TRBD1	TRBJ1-2	TRBV4-1	few	CASSQQGTVGDGYTF	TGCGCCAGCAGTCAACAGGGGACCGTCGGGGATGGCTACACCTTC
TRBD2	TRBJ2-1	TRBV19	.	CASSILAGTNEQFF	TGTGCCAGTAGTATATTAGCGGGAACCAATGAGCAGTTCTTC
TRBD1	TRBJ2-1	TRBV27	.	CASSLTGTGNYNEQFF	TGTGCCAGCAGTTTAACCGGGACAGGAAACTACAATGAGCAGTTCTTC
TRBD1	TRBJ2-7	TRBV19	many	CASTAGTGGSYEQYF	TGTGCCAGCACCGCCGGGACAGGGGGCTCCTACGAGCAGTACTTC
.	TRBJ2-2	TRBV15	.	CATSRRSGGELFF	TGTGCCACCAGCCGCCGCTCGGGCGGGGAGCTGTTTTTT
.	TRBJ1-2	TRBV2	.	CASSEVRNGYTF	TGTGCCAGCAGTGAAGTCAGGAATGGCTACACCTTC
TRBD1	TRBJ1-6	TRBV28	.	CASSGTGTPLHF	TGTGCCAGCAGCGGGACAGGGACGCCCCTCCACTTT